Listed below are T cell receptor beta chains from one sample, sequenced in a study of molecular identifiers for immune sequencing clone quantification. MiXCR was run by TCRdb on the PCR reads, yielding one entry per CDR3 protein. This table holds about 640,000 distinct CDR3 sequences, about 20% found once. Specimen: naive CD8+ T cells from blood, with Jurkat cell RNA spiked in. The receptors here all came from a human donor in good health. Some libraries in this study had Jurkat cell RNA spiked in. CDR3s include the opening cysteine and the closing phenylalanine or tryptophan. A D gene is named only where the DNA matches it firmly. The listing skips clone size in some rows; elsewhere it reads once, few, many or a size class.

V: TRBV19; size: NA; D: TRBD1; J: TRBJ2-7; CDR3: CASSRDRAAEQYF; DNA: TGTGCCAGTAGTAGGGACAGGGCTGCCGAGCAGTACTTC
V: TRBV27; size: many; D: NA; J: TRBJ2-1; CDR3: CASSSFSGPQSYNEQFF; DNA: TGTGCCAGCAGTTCCTTTTCGGGTCCTCAATCCTACAATGAGCAGTTCTTC
V: TRBV15; size: NA; D: NA; J: TRBJ2-7; CDR3: CATSSRGPLDEQYF; DNA: TGTGCCACCAGCAGTAGGGGACCCTTGGACGAGCAGTACTTC
V: TRBV12-3/TRBV12-4; size: many; D: TRBD1; J: TRBJ1-6; CDR3: CASTTTLAGGSYNSPLHF; DNA: TGTGCCAGCACCACAACCCTTGCAGGGGGCTCCTATAATTCACCCCTCCACTTT
V: TRBV27; size: many; D: TRBD1; J: TRBJ2-1; CDR3: CASRSRTGNNEQFF; DNA: TGTGCCAGCAGGTCCCGGACAGGTAACAATGAGCAGTTCTTC
V: TRBV28; size: many; D: TRBD1; J: TRBJ2-7; CDR3: CASRPLRQGIYEQYF; DNA: TGTGCCAGCAGGCCACTCAGACAGGGGATCTACGAGCAGTACTTC
V: TRBV6-5; size: many; D: NA; J: TRBJ2-2; CDR3: CASSYSPDSTGELFF; DNA: TGTGCCAGCAGTTACTCCCCGGACTCTACCGGGGAGCTGTTTTTT
V: TRBV9; size: many; D: NA; J: TRBJ1-4; CDR3: CASSPGGISTNEKLFF; DNA: TGTGCCAGCAGCCCTGGGGGGATTTCAACTAATGAAAAACTGTTTTTT
V: TRBV11-2; size: few; D: NA; J: TRBJ2-3; CDR3: CASSLEGYSSTDTQYF; DNA: TGTGCCAGCAGCTTAGAAGGATACTCTAGCACAGATACGCAGTATTTT
V: TRBV6-2/TRBV6-3; size: many; D: NA; J: TRBJ2-7; CDR3: CASSTGRGYLYEQYF; DNA: TGTGCCAGCAGTACGGGACGGGGTTACCTCTACGAGCAGTACTTC